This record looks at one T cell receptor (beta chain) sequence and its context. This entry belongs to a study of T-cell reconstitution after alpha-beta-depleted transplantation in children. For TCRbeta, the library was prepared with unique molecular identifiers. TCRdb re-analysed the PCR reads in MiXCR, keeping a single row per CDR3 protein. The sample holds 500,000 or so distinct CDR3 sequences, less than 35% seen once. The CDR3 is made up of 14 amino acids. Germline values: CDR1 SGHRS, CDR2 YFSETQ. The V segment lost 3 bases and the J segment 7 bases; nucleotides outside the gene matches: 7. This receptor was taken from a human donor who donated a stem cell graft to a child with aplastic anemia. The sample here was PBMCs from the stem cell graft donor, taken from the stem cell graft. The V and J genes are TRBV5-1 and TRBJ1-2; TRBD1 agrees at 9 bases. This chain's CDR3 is CASSSPGQGGGYTF. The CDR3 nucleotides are TGCGCCAGCAGCTCTCCGGGACAGGGAGGTGGCTACACCTTC.